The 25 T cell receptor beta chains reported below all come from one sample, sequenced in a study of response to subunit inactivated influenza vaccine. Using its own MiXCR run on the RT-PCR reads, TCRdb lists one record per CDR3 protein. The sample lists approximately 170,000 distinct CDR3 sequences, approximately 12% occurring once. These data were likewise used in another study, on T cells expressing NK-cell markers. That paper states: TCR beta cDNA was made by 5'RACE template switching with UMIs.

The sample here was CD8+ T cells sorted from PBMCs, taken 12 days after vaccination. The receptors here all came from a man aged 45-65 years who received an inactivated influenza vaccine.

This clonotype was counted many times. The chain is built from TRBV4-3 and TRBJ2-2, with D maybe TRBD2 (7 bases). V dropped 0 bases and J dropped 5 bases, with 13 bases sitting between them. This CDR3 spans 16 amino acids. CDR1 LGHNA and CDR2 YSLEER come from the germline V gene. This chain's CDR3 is CASSQEGGGGTGELFF. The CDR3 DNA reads TGCGCCAGCAGCCAAGAAGGAGGGGGGGGGACCGGGGAGCTGTTTTTT.

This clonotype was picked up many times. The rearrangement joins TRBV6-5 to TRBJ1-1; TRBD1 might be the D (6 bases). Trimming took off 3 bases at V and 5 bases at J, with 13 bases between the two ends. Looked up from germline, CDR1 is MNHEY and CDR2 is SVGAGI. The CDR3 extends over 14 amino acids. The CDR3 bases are TGTGCCAGCAGTTATACGGACAGTCGAACTGAAGCTTTCTTT. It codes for CASSYTDSRTEAFF.

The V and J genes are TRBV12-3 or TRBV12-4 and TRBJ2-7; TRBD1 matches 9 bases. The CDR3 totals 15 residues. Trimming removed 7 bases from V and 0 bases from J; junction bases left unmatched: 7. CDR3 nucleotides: TGTGCCAGCACCCGGACAGGGGCCCGCTCCTACGAGCAGTACTTC. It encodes CASTRTGARSYEQYF.

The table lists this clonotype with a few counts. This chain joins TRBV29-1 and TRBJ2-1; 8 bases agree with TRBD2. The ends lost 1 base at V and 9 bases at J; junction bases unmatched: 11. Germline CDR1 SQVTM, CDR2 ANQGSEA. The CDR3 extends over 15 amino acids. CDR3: CSVEVTSVALGEQFF. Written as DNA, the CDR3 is TGCAGCGTTGAAGTGACTAGCGTAGCCTTGGGTGAGCAGTTCTTC.

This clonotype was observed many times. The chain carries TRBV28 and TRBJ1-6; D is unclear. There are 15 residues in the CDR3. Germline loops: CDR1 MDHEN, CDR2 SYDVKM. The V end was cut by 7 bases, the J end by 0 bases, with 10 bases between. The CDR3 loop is CASTVGSSYNSPLHF. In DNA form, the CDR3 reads TGTGCCAGCACTGTTGGGAGCTCCTATAATTCACCCCTCCACTTT.

The CDR3 spells CASSQDSRGSYEQYF. CDR3 DNA sequence: TGTGCCAGCAGCCAAGATAGTCGAGGTTCCTACGAGCAGTACTTC. The chain has TRBV3-1 and TRBJ2-7, with D unresolved. Per the germline V gene, CDR1 is LGHDT and CDR2 is YNNKEL (reference sequence). The CDR3 has 15 residues. V was shortened by 0 bases and J by 1 base, with 10 bases between the two germline ends.

CDR3 sequence: CATRDEGHSYEQYF. The CDR3 DNA sequence: TGTGCCACAAGGGATGAGGGTCACTCCTACGAGCAGTACTTC. This chain connects TRBV10-3 to TRBJ2-7; D is possibly TRBD2 (5 bases). The ends were cut back, 10 bases at V and 0 bases at J, with 16 bases in the middle. In germline, CDR1 is ENHRY, CDR2 SYGVKD. The CDR3 sequence is 14 residues long.

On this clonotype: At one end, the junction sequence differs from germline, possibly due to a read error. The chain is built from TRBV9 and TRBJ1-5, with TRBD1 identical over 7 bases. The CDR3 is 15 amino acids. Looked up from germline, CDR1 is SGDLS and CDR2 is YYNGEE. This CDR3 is CACSRTGGSNQPQHF. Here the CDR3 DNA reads TGTGCCTGCAGCCGGACAGGCGGTAGCAATCAGCCCCAGCATTTT. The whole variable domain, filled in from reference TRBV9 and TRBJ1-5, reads DSGVTQTPKHLITATGQRVTLRCSPRSGDLSVYWYQQSLDQGLQFLIQYYNGEERAKGNILERFSAQQFPDLHSELNLSSLELGDSALYFCACSRTGGSNQPQHFGDGTRLSIL.

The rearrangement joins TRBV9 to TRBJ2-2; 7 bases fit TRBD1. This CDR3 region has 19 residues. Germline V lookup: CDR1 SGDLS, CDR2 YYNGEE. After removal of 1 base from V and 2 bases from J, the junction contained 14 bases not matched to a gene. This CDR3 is CASSVSRDRPLINTGELFF. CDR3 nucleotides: TGTGCCAGCAGCGTAAGCCGGGACAGACCCCTCATTAACACCGGGGAGCTGTTTTTT.

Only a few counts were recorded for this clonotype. CDR3 sequence: CASSLLHWVYDSTDTQYF. The CDR3 region has the DNA TGTGCCAGCAGCTTGCTTCACTGGGTGTACGATAGCACAGATACGCAGTATTTT. This chain links TRBV5-6 with TRBJ2-3; D unclear. The CDR3 is 18 residues long. Trimming shortened V by 1 base and J by 0 bases, and 18 bases separated the two germline ends. Germline CDR1 is SGHDT and CDR2 is YYEEEE.

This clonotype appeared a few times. CDR3 coding DNA: TGTGCCAGCAGTTCCTTTCGGGGGGGCGGGGTTAGCACAGATACGCAGTATTTT. Encoded protein: CASSSFRGGGVSTDTQYF. The genes are TRBV28 and TRBJ2-3; 8 nucleotides align to TRBD2. The CDR3 is 18 amino acids. Germline V gene data show CDR1 as MDHEN and CDR2 as SYDVKM. J was trimmed by 0 bases and V by 4 bases; bases with no gene match: 12.

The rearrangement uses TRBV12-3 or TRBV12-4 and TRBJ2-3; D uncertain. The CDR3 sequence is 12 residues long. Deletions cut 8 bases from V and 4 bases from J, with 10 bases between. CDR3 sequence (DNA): TGTGCCAGCGCGTTGGGTCCAGATACGCAGTATTTT. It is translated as CASALGPDTQYF.

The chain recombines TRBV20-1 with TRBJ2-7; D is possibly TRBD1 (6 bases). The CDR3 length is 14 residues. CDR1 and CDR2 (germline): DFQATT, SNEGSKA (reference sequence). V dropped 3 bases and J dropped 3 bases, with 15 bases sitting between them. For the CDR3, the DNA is TGCAGTGCTAGTGATCACAGGGAGAGCTACGAGCAGTACTTC. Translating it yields CSASDHRESYEQYF.

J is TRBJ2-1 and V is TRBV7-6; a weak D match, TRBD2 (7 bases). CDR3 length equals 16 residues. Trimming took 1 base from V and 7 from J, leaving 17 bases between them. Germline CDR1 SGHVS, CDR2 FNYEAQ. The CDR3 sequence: CASSLVFGGLVNEQFF. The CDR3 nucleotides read TGTGCCAGCAGCTTAGTGTTCGGGGGGCTCGTAAATGAGCAGTTCTTC.

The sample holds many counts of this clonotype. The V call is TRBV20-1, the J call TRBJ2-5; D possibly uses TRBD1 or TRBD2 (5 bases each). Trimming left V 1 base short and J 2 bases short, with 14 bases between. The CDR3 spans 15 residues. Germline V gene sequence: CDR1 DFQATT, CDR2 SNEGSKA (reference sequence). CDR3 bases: TGCAGTGCTAGAGGCTTCGGGGCGAGGCAAGAGACCCAGTACTTC. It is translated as CSARGFGARQETQYF.

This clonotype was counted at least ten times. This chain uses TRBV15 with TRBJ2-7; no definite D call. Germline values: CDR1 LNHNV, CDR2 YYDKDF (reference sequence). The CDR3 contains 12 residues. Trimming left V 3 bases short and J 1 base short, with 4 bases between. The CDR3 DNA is TGTGCCACCAGCAGCGGGTCCTACGAGCAGTACTTC. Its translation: CATSSGSYEQYF.

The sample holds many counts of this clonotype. CDR3: CSVRDRGYEQYF. CDR3 DNA sequence: TGCAGCGTCCGGGACAGGGGCTACGAGCAGTACTTC. The rearrangement joins TRBV29-1 to TRBJ2-7, with 10 positions matching TRBD1. The CDR3 length is 12 residues. Germline loops: CDR1 SQVTM, CDR2 ANQGSEA. J lost 3 bases, V lost 6 bases, and 2 bases had no gene match.

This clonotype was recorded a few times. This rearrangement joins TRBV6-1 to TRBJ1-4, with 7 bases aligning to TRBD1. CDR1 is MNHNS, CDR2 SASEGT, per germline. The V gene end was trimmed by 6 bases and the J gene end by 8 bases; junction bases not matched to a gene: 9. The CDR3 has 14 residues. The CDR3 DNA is TGTGCCAGCAGGCCGGGACAGAGTTACGAAAAACTGTTTTTT. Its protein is CASRPGQSYEKLFF.

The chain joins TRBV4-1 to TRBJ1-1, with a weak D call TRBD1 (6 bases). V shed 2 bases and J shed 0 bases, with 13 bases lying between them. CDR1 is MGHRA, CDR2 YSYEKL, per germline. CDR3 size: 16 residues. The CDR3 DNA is TGCGCCAGCAGCCAAACTCCGGGACATTTGAACACTGAAGCTTTCTTT. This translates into CASSQTPGHLNTEAFF.

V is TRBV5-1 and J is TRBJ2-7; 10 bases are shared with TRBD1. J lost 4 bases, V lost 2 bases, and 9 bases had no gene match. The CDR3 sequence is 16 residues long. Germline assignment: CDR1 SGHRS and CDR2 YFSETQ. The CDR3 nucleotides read TGCGCCAGCAGCTTAATGACAGGGGGCGAGTCATACGAGCAGTACTTC. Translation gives CASSLMTGGESYEQYF.

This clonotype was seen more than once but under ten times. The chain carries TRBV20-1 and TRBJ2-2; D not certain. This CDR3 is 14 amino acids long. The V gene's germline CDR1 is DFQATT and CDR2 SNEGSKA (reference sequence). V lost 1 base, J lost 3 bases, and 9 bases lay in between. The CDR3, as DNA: TGCAGTGCTAGAGGGTCAGCCGACACCGGGGAGCTGTTTTTT. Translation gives CSARGSADTGELFF.

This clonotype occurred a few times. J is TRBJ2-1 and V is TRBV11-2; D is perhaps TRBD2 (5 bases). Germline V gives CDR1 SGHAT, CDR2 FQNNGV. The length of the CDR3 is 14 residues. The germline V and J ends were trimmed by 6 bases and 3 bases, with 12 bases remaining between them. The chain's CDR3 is CASRAAGHYNEQFF. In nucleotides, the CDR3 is TGTGCCAGCAGGGCCGCGGGCCACTACAATGAGCAGTTCTTC.

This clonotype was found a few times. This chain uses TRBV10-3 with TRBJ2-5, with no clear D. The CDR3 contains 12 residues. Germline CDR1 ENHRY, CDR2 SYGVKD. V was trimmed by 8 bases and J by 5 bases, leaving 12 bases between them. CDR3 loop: CAIPIPGETQYF. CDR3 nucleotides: TGTGCCATCCCCATCCCTGGGGAGACCCAGTACTTC.

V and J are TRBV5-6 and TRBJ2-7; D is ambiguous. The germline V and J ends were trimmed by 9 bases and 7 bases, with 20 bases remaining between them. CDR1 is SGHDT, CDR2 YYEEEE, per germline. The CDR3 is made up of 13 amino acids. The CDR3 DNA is TGTGCCATGGGCCCCGGGCTCACTGGAGAGCAGTACTTC. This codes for CAMGPGLTGEQYF.

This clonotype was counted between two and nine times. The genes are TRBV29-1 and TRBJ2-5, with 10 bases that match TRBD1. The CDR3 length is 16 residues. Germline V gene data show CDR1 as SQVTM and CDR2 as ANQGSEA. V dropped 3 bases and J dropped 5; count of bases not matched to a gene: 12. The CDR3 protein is CSVEETGGFDGETQYF. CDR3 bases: TGCAGCGTTGAGGAGACAGGGGGCTTCGATGGGGAGACCCAGTACTTC.